Described below is a single T cell receptor (beta chain) sequence and its context. Its target is not known. This record comes from a study of cytomegalovirus exposure and HLA in healthy donors. General study findings and limits: Confirmation was obtained in vitro that a few CMV-associated chains are specific for CMV antigens.

With 60 Vbeta and 13 Jbeta primers, the PCR was carried out. Method: immunoSEQ multiplex PCR; TCRdb's copy keeps in-frame clones and lacks some. Of roughly 170,000 clones in the sample, approximately 80% were seen once. This CDR3 has 14 amino acids. Trimming cost V 8 bases and J 2 bases, with 15 bases left between them. The germline V gene encodes CDR1 SNHLY and CDR2 FYNNEI. V gene TRBV2 combines with J gene TRBJ1-1, with no clear D. Sequencing was done on a sample of PBMCs. The clonotype was recovered from a woman between 45 and 65 years old in good health and CMV-seropositive. CDR3 nucleotides: TGTGCCAGCGCCTTAAATCCTGGCAACACTGAAGCTTTCTTT. As protein: CASALNPGNTEAFF.